The 18 T cell receptor beta chains listed next were all sequenced from one sample in a study of blood T cells in healthy people across ages (dated by TCRdb to 2013 to 2016). The library relied on 5' RACE. The sequencer listed for this sample is Illumina HiSeq 2500. The second PCR ran for about 7 to 11 cycles and used a J-beta primer mix along with a sample-barcoded 5' primer. TCRdb applied fastp at Q25 and MiXCR to the public reads, then kept only in-frame beta chains. Under each unique CDR3 protein, matching rows form one entry showing the most common genes and DNA. The sample table records approximately 490,000 distinct CDR3 sequences; 24% of these occur just once. Approximately 10% of the sample is in the top ten clones. This same sample was also part of a study on T cells of mothers and their children.

The sample taken for sequencing was blood. The receptors were sampled from a boy between 10 and 17 years old in good health.

The chain links TRBV5-4 to TRBJ2-4; 9 bases map to TRBD2. V lost 4 bases, J lost 11 bases, and 13 bases stayed unmatched. CDR1 is SGHNT, CDR2 YYREEE, per germline (reference sequence). The CDR3 has 15 amino acids. This CDR3 is CASSLSGGRNRVQYF. CDR3 coding DNA: TGTGCCAGCAGCCTTAGCGGGGGCCGAAACCGCGTTCAGTACTTC.

The genes are TRBV28 and TRBJ2-1; D is unclear. The length of the CDR3 is 14 residues. Per germline, CDR1 MDHEN and CDR2 SYDVKM. Deletions cut 6 bases from V and 5 bases from J, with 14 bases between. The CDR3 nucleotides are TGTGCCAGCAGCTGGGGATCTGTCAACAATGAGCAGTTCTTC. It is translated as CASSWGSVNNEQFF.

The chain employs TRBV4-3 and TRBJ2-5, with D maybe TRBD2 (5 bases). V lost 2 bases and J 2 bases, leaving 12 bases between the germline ends. This CDR3 has 15 residues. Germline V gene data show CDR1 as LGHNA and CDR2 as YSLEER. Here the CDR3 reads CASSQRRSAQETQYF. The CDR3 DNA reads as TGCGCCAGCAGCCAACGTCGTAGCGCTCAAGAGACCCAGTACTTC.

The table lists this clonotype with a few counts. The chain has TRBV9 and TRBJ2-3, with D possibly matching TRBD2 (5 bases). Germline CDR1 reads SGDLS; CDR2 reads YYNGEE. The ends were cut back, 3 bases at V and 0 bases at J, with 5 bases in the middle. CDR3 length: 13 residues. As DNA, the CDR3 is TGTGCCAGCAGCGCGGGGAGCACAGATACGCAGTATTTT. Protein: CASSAGSTDTQYF.

The chain uses TRBV4-3 and TRBJ2-1; D possibly corresponds to TRBD1 (5 bases). The J call may be wrong; the DNA end is better matched by TRBJ2-7. The CDR3 runs 15 residues. CDR1 is LGHNA and CDR2 is YSLEER in the germline V gene. CDR3 sequence reads: CASSQFLVEQAEQYF. The CDR3 DNA sequence: TGCGCCAGCAGCCAATTTTTGGTGGAACAGGCTGAGCAGTACTTC.

This clonotype was detected a few times. The rearrangement uses TRBV7-9 and TRBJ1-4; no clear D gene. Germline V CDR1 and CDR2: SEHNR, FQNEAQ (reference sequence). CDR3 length: 15 residues. V gave up 5 bases and J gave up 3 bases, with 13 bases separating them. CDR3 loop: CASSTYLDANEKLFF. Written as DNA, the CDR3 is TGTGCCAGCAGCACCTACTTGGACGCTAATGAAAAACTGTTTTTT.

The chain recombines TRBV9 with TRBJ2-2, with 11 bases that match TRBD2. Per the germline V gene, CDR1 is SGDLS and CDR2 is YYNGEE. The CDR3 runs to 16 residues. J gave up 3 bases and V 3 bases, and 4 bases lay outside the gene matches. CDR3 sequence: CASSAGLADYTGELFF. DNA of the CDR3: TGTGCCAGCAGCGCGGGACTAGCGGACTACACCGGGGAGCTGTTTTTT.

The V call is TRBV5-1, the J call TRBJ2-2; maybe TRBD1 (6 bases). Trimming shortened V by 1 base and J by 5 bases, and 12 bases separated the two germline ends. The CDR3 extends over 15 amino acids. From germline, CDR1 is SGHRS and CDR2 YFSETQ. CDR3 residues: CASSLNRAGTGELFF. The CDR3 region has the DNA TGCGCCAGCAGCTTGAACAGGGCTGGTACCGGGGAGCTGTTTTTT. The complete variable domain, with remaining parts taken from reference TRBV5-1 and TRBJ2-2, reads KAGVTQTPRYLIKTRGQQVTLSCSPISGHRSVSWYQQTPGQGLQFLFEYFSETQRNKGNFPGRFSGRQFSNSRSEMNVSTLELGDSALYLCASSLNRAGTGELFFGEGSRLTVL.

There are a few counts of this clonotype. The CDR3 DNA follows: TGTGCCAGCAGCATACCAGGGGGCGCAGGAGCCAAAAACATTCAGTACTTC. This gives the protein CASSIPGGAGAKNIQYF. This chain links TRBV6-2 or TRBV6-3 with TRBJ2-4; 8 bases are a match to TRBD1. CDR3 length: 17 amino acids. Germline V gives CDR1 MNHEY, CDR2 SVGEGT. J was trimmed by 0 bases and V by 6 bases; bases with no gene match: 10.

V gene TRBV30 combines with J gene TRBJ2-7, with no clear D. This CDR3 contains 12 residues. Germline V lookup: CDR1 GTSNPN, CDR2 SVGIG (reference sequence). Trimming took off 0 bases at V and 6 bases at J, with 9 bases between the two ends. The CDR3 bases are TGTGCCTGGAGTGTACTCCTATCCGAGCAGTACTTC. It is translated as CAWSVLLSEQYF.

About this clonotype: A read error may account for a junction end that differs from germline. The chain uses TRBV20-1 and TRBJ2-5, with 9 bases matching TRBD2. There are 13 residues in the CDR3. The germline gives CDR1 DFQATT, CDR2 SNEGSKA (reference sequence). CDR3 nucleotide sequence: TGCAGTGTCACAGAATCGCCAGCGGGGGGTTGGTTCTTC. Translated, it gives CSVTESPAGGWFF.

The rearrangement links TRBV12-5 to TRBJ1-1; 7 bases match TRBD1. V was pared by 2 bases and J by 4 bases, with 7 bases of the junction left unmatched. The germline V gene encodes CDR1 LGHNT and CDR2 FRNRAP. CDR3 length: 15 residues. CDR3 protein: CASGLNQGGGTEAFF. The CDR3 DNA reads as TGTGCTAGTGGTTTGAACCAGGGGGGAGGCACTGAAGCTTTCTTT. Full variable domain (remainder filled in from reference TRBV12-5 and TRBJ1-1): DARVTQTPRHKVTEMGQEVTMRCQPILGHNTVFWYRQTMMQGLELLAYFRNRAPLDDSGMPKDRFSAEMPDATLATLKIQPSEPRDSAVYFCASGLNQGGGTEAFFGQGTRLTVV.

The chain links TRBV7-9 to TRBJ1-4; no reliable D call. The CDR3 is made up of 12 amino acids. From germline, CDR1 is SEHNR and CDR2 FQNEAQ (reference sequence). The V and J ends lost 6 bases and 8 bases respectively, with 10 bases between them. The CDR3 region has the DNA TGTGCCAGCAGTCGGAACAGAGAAAAACTGTTTTTT. It is translated as CASSRNREKLFF.

This clonotype was detected only a few times. The rearrangement uses TRBV29-1 and TRBJ1-2; 10 nucleotides line up with TRBD1. The germline V gene has CDR1 SQVTM and CDR2 ANQGSEA. The length of the CDR3 is 17 residues. J was trimmed by 4 bases and V by 3 bases; bases with no gene match: 14. CDR3: CSVDPRDRGLPFYGYTF. The CDR3 DNA reads as TGCAGCGTTGATCCAAGGGACAGGGGTCTACCTTTCTATGGCTACACCTTC.

This sequence joins TRBV12-3 or TRBV12-4 and TRBJ2-3; 10 positions match TRBD2. Losses at the gene ends were 1 base for V and 1 base for J; bases not matched to a gene: 2. The CDR3 length is 16 residues. CDR3 in DNA: TGTGCCAGCAGTTTAGGCAGCGGGGGGGGCACAGATACGCAGTATTTT. It translates to CASSLGSGGGTDTQYF.

The rearrangement links TRBV7-3 to TRBJ2-1, with TRBD1 matching over 7 bases. CDR1 and CDR2 (germline): SGHTA, FQGTGA. V was clipped by 5 bases and J by 5 bases; unmatched bases: 3. The CDR3 has 13 residues. As DNA, the CDR3 is TGTGCCAGCAGCAGGACAGGCAACAATGAGCAGTTCTTC. Amino acid sequence: CASSRTGNNEQFF. The variable domain in full, with the rest retrieved from reference TRBV7-3 and TRBJ2-1, is GAGVSQTPSNKVTEKGKYVELRCDPISGHTALYWYRQSLGQGPEFLIYFQGTGAADDSGLPNDRFFAVRPEGSVSTLKIQRTERGDSAVYLCASSRTGNNEQFFGPGTRLTVL.

This rearrangement joins TRBV5-1 to TRBJ1-6, with D perhaps matching TRBD1 (5 bases). V was cut by 4 bases and J by 7 bases, with 12 bases left in between. The CDR3 covers 14 residues. Germline CDR1 SGHRS, CDR2 YFSETQ. CDR3 amino acids: CASSLRTQNSPLHF. The CDR3 coding sequence is TGCGCCAGCAGCCTCCGGACACAGAATTCACCCCTCCACTTT.

The chain recombines TRBV5-1 with TRBJ2-6, with D perhaps TRBD2 (5 bases). CDR3 length equals 15 residues. Germline V gene data show CDR1 as SGHRS and CDR2 as YFSETQ. V gave up 0 bases and J gave up 2 bases, with 6 bases separating them. The CDR3 DNA is TGCGCCAGCAGCTTGGGGGAGACTGGGGCCAACGTCCTGACTTTC. Amino acids: CASSLGETGANVLTF.